The sequence of this TCR beta chain was determined in a study of glioma-infiltrating T cells. Findings and caveats of the study: Tissue and blood shared very few CDR3 sequences. Non-neoplastic patients had below-expected tissue-blood divergence, while all gliomas exceeded expectation.

This clonotype showed up many times. Antigen specificity is unknown. Amplification of TCR alpha and beta CDR3 regions from RNA used iRepertoire nested multiplex PCR. Input was 100-400 ng of tissue mRNA or PBMC total RNA. TCRdb redid the calling of the multiplex PCR reads with MiXCR, one entry per CDR3 protein. The sample holds more than 100,000 distinct CDR3 sequences, 25% to 30% seen once. V gave up 5 bases and J gave up 3 bases; unmatched junction bases: 8. Germline CDR1 and CDR2: MNHEY and SMNVEV (reference sequence). The CDR3 runs to 15 residues. The genes are TRBV27 and TRBJ1-1, with TRBD1 matching over 8 bases. This TCR derives from a human donor with low-grade glioma or glioblastoma, undergoing nonglioma brain surgery, or in good health (not recorded which). Sample: glioma tissue, nonneoplastic brain tissue, or PBMCs (not recorded which). As DNA, the CDR3 is TGTGCCAGCAGTGGACAGGGTACGGGGGACACTGAAGCTTTCTTT. It codes for CASSGQGTGDTEAFF.